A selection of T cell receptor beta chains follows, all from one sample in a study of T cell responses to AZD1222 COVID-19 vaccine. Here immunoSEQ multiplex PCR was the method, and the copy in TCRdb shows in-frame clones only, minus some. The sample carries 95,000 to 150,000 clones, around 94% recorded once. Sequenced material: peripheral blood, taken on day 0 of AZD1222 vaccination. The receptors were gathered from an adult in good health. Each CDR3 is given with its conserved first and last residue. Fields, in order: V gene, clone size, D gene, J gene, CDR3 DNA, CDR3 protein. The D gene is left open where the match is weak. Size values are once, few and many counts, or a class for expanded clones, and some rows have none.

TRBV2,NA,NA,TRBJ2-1,TGTGCCAGCAGTGAATCCTACAATGAGCAGTTCTTC,CASSESYNEQFF
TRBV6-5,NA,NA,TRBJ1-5,TGTGCCAGCAGTTACATGGCTTCTCAGCCCCAGCATTTT,CASSYMASQPQHF
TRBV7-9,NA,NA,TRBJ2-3,TGTGCCAGCAGCTTATTTCGTCAGTCTAGCACAGATACGCAGTATTTT,CASSLFRQSSTDTQYF
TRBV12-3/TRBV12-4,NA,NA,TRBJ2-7,TGTGCCAGCAGTTTATCCACAAGGGAGGAGCAGTACTTC,CASSLSTREEQYF
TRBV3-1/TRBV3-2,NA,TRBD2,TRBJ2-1,TGTGCCAGCAGCCAGGCCTATAGCGGGAGGGTGAATGAGCAGTTCTTC,CASSQAYSGRVNEQFF
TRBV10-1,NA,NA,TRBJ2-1,TGCGCCAGCAGTGAGGGTTTTGGGGGGGGCATCAGGAATGAGCAGTTCTTC,CASSEGFGGGIRNEQFF
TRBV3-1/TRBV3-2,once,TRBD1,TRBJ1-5,TGTGCCAGCAGCCAAGCAGGACAGGGGCAGCCCCAGCATTTT,CASSQAGQGQPQHF
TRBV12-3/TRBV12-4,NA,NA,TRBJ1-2,TGTGCCAGCAGTTTAACCACCTATGGCTACACCTTC,CASSLTTYGYTF
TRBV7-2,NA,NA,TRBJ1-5,TGTGCCAGCAGCTTATCAGGGACTCAGCCCCAGCATTTT,CASSLSGTQPQHF
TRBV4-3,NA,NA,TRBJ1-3,TGCGCCAGCAGCCAAGACGACAGGAGCTCTGGAAACACCATATATTTT,CASSQDDRSSGNTIYF
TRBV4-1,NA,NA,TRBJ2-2,TGCGCCAGCAGCCAAGATTGGGCGGATGGAACCGGGGAGCTGTTTTTT,CASSQDWADGTGELFF
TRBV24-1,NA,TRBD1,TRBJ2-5,TGTGCCACCAGTGGGGACAGGGGAAGGCAAGAGACCCAGTACTTC,CATSGDRGRQETQYF
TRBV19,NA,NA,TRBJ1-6,TGTGCCAGTAGTATAGGGGACCGGAGTTATAATTCACCCCTCCACTTT,CASSIGDRSYNSPLHF